This T cell receptor beta chain was documented in a study of CD8 T cells in ankylosing spondylitis. Each CDR3 protein is one row after TCRdb ran MiXCR on the 5' RACE reads. The table records 230,000 or so distinct CDR3 sequences, over 15% of them present only once. In this sample, this clonotype turned up a few times. Germline assignment: CDR1 MGHRA and CDR2 YSYEKL. V was pared by 3 bases and J by 4 bases, with 5 bases of the junction left unmatched. The CDR3 loop spans 14 amino acids. The sample taken for sequencing was blood, either unsorted or a sorted T cell fraction (not recorded which). This receptor was obtained from a male donor with ankylosing spondylitis or in good health (not recorded which). V gene TRBV4-1 combines with J gene TRBJ2-7; 8 bases are a match to TRBD1. The CDR3 bases are TGCGCCAGCAGCCAGGGACAGGAGGGTTACGAGCAGTACTTC. This gives the protein CASSQGQEGYEQYF.